This T cell receptor (beta chain) was identified during a study of shared clonotypes between healthy human individuals. Only in-frame clones appear in the TCRdb table, and some are missing; sequencing was by immunoSEQ multiplex PCR. This sample has over 2 million clones; about 95% occur once, and the top ten carry roughly 0.13%. Germline loops: CDR1 MGHRA, CDR2 YSYEKL. This CDR3 region has 16 residues. V was shortened by 0 bases and J by 6 bases, with 18 bases between the two germline ends. The clonotype was recovered from a man younger than 30 in good health. J is TRBJ2-7 and V is TRBV4-1, with D possibly being TRBD1 or TRBD2 (6 bases each). The sequencing input was naive CD4+ T cells sorted from blood. Subset denoted: CD45RA+ positively selected. CDR3: CASSQDFQGRRGEQYF. CDR3 DNA: TGCGCCAGCAGCCAAGATTTCCAGGGGCGGCGGGGCGAGCAGTACTTC.